The rows below give T cell receptor beta chains drawn from one sample of a study of radiotherapy plus CTLA-4 blockade in lung cancer. Repertoires were generated with immunoSEQ multiplex PCR, while TCRdb's copy carries only in-frame clones and drops some. The table has about 77,000 clones, roughly 74% seen once. The source was peripheral blood, collected from a patient treated with radiotherapy plus ipilimumab. The receptors shown here come from a human donor with non-small cell lung cancer whose response to radiotherapy plus ipilimumab could not be evaluated. Each CDR3 is given with its conserved first and last residue. Each record gives: clone size, J gene, V gene, D gene, CDR3 DNA, CDR3 protein. The D gene is left open where the match is weak. Rows may omit the clone size; those that give it use once, few, many or a size class.

.	TRBJ1-2	TRBV10-3	.	TGTGCCATCAGCGAGTCGGTAGGGAGTAGCTATGGCTACACCTTC	CAISESVGSSYGYTF
.	TRBJ2-1	TRBV7-7	.	TGTGCCAGCAGCTTAGCTCAGGCCCCCAATGAGCAGTTCTTC	CASSLAQAPNEQFF
.	TRBJ1-1	TRBV4-1	TRBD1	TGCGCCAGCAGCCAAGGCCGGGACAGGGATGAAGCTTTCTTT	CASSQGRDRDEAFF
.	TRBJ1-6	TRBV5-1	TRBD1	TGCGCCAGCAGCTTGGCCGGACAGGGGCAAGGTTCACCCCTCCACTTT	CASSLAGQGQGSPLHF
.	TRBJ1-1	TRBV7-2	.	TGTGCCAGCAGCTTAGGTGGGGGGGGCAGGAACACTGAAGCTTTCTTT	CASSLGGGGRNTEAFF
.	TRBJ2-7	TRBV27	.	TGTGCCAGCAGTTCACTCGAATCCTACGAGCAGTACTTC	CASSSLESYEQYF
few	TRBJ1-2	TRBV28	TRBD1	TGTGCCAGCATTAACAGGGGTAACTATGGCTACACCTTC	CASINRGNYGYTF
.	TRBJ1-5	TRBV7-8	.	TGTGCCAGCAGCTGGACGTCAGGGGCCAGCAATCAGCCCCAGCATTTT	CASSWTSGASNQPQHF
.	TRBJ1-1	TRBV5-6	.	TGTGCCAGCAGCTTGTTAACAGTCCCCACTGAAGCTTTCTTT	CASSLLTVPTEAFF
.	TRBJ2-2	TRBV13	TRBD1	TGTGCCAGCAGCCGATACTCGGGACAGGGCTTCACCGGGGAGCTGTTTTTT	CASSRYSGQGFTGELFF
.	TRBJ2-1	TRBV5-1	TRBD2	TGCGCCAGCAGCTTGCAGCGGGGGGTGAACAATGAGCAGTTCTTC	CASSLQRGVNNEQFF
.	TRBJ2-2	TRBV11-3	.	TGTGCCAGCAGCTTGAGGAACACCGGGGAGCTGTTTTTT	CASSLRNTGELFF
.	TRBJ1-2	TRBV28	TRBD1	TGTGCCAGCAGTTTAGGGACAGGGAATAACTATGGCTACACCTTC	CASSLGTGNNYGYTF
once	TRBJ1-2	TRBV4-3	.	TGCGCCAGCAGCCAAGAGGCCGGACAGAGCTATGGCTACACCTTC	CASSQEAGQSYGYTF
once	TRBJ1-5	TRBV4-1	.	TGCGCCAGCAGCCAAGTTGGGGGGGGCGGCAATCAGCCCCAGCATTTT	CASSQVGGGGNQPQHF
.	TRBJ2-2	TRBV5-1	TRBD2	TGCGCCAGCAGCTCCGGGACTAGCGAGGGGGCCGGGGAGCTGTTTTTT	CASSSGTSEGAGELFF
.	TRBJ2-7	TRBV27	.	TGTGCCAGCAGTGGGGGGTTGGGGGTAGACGAGCAGTACTTC	CASSGGLGVDEQYF
once	TRBJ2-3	TRBV5-4	TRBD1	TGTGCCAGCAGTCCAATGCAGGGGGCAGATACGCAGTATTTT	CASSPMQGADTQYF
.	TRBJ1-1	TRBV7-2	TRBD1	TGTGCCAGCAGCTCGAGAGGGGGCCAGAACACTGAAGCTTTCTTT	CASSSRGGQNTEAFF
.	TRBJ1-2	TRBV19	.	TGTGCCAGTAGTATGGTAGGGGGAAACTATGGCTACACCTTC	CASSMVGGNYGYTF
.	TRBJ2-7	TRBV27	TRBD1	TGTGCCAGCAGTTTTATGCCTCCGGGACAGGGGTACGAGCAGTACTTC	CASSFMPPGQGYEQYF
.	TRBJ2-3	TRBV9	.	TGTGCCAGCAGCGTCGGCGGGGCGAGCACAGATACGCAGTATTTT	CASSVGGASTDTQYF
few	TRBJ2-2	TRBV6-6	TRBD2	TGTGCCAGCAGTGGTGCGGGAGGAAACACCGGGGAGCTGTTTTTT	CASSGAGGNTGELFF
.	TRBJ2-1	TRBV18	.	TGTGCCAGCTCACCAACATGGGACGACAGGAATGAGCAGTTCTTC	CASSPTWDDRNEQFF
.	TRBJ2-3	TRBV11-2	TRBD2	TGTGCCAGCAGCCGACGGGGGGATTTGACGCAGTATTTT	CASSRRGDLTQYF
.	TRBJ1-6	TRBV7-2	TRBD1	TGTGCCAGCAGCTCTGAACCGGCAGGGGGTTCACCCCTCCACTTT	CASSSEPAGGSPLHF
.	TRBJ2-3	TRBV30	TRBD2	TGTGCCTGGAGTGTACTCGGCGGGAGGGATACGCAGTATTTT	CAWSVLGGRDTQYF
.	TRBJ2-7	TRBV28	TRBD1	TGTGCCAGCAGACCTCTCGGGACAGGGGCCCACGAGCAGTACTTC	CASRPLGTGAHEQYF
.	TRBJ2-7	TRBV5-1	TRBD2	TGCGCCAGCAGCTTGCGGGGGGGGCTCTACGAGCAGTACTTC	CASSLRGGLYEQYF
.	TRBJ2-7	TRBV30	.	TGTGCCTGGAGTGAAGCTCTCGAGCAGTACTTC	CAWSEALEQYF
.	TRBJ1-4	TRBV7-9	TRBD1	TGTGCCAGCAGCTTAGGAAGTACGGGACAGATTAATGAAAAACTGTTTTTT	CASSLGSTGQINEKLFF
.	TRBJ2-1	TRBV5-4	.	TGTGCCAGCAGCCCTGGGAGCCTACCAGAAGTGGATGAGCAGTTCTTC	CASSPGSLPEVDEQFF
.	TRBJ1-2	TRBV28	.	TGTGCCAGCAGAAGGACGGGTAGCGACTATGGCTACACCTTC	CASRRTGSDYGYTF
.	TRBJ1-1	TRBV5-5	TRBD1	TGTGCCAGCAGCTGGGGGGACAGGGTACCTGAAGCTTTCTTT	CASSWGDRVPEAFF
.	TRBJ2-3	TRBV5-1	TRBD1	TGCGCCAGCAGCTTGGACAGGGGCTGGTACACAGATACGCAGTATTTT	CASSLDRGWYTDTQYF
few	TRBJ2-5	TRBV5-1	TRBD2	TGCGCCAGCAGCTCGGGAGGCGTCCGAGAGACCCAGTACTTC	CASSSGGVRETQYF
.	TRBJ1-3	TRBV4-1	.	TGCGCCAGCAGCCAACCTAGGCGGGCTGGAAACACCATATATTTC	CASSQPRRAGNTIYF
.	TRBJ2-7	TRBV6-1	.	TGTGCCAGCAGTGAACCCCTACAAGCGGCCGCGGGCGAGCAGTACTTC	CASSEPLQAAAGEQYF
.	TRBJ1-2	TRBV6-5	TRBD1	TGTGCCAGCAGTTCCCCGGGACAGGGTTACTATGGCTACACCTTC	CASSSPGQGYYGYTF
.	TRBJ1-6	TRBV4-1	TRBD1	TGCGCCAGCAGCCAAGAGGCAGGGGGTGCTAATTCACCCCTCCACTTT	CASSQEAGGANSPLHF
few	TRBJ1-6	TRBV18	.	TGTGCCAGCTCACCACCCACAGACGATAATTCACCCCTCCACTTT	CASSPPTDDNSPLHF
.	TRBJ1-1	TRBV11-1	TRBD1	TGTGCCAGCAGCACGGACAGGACGAACACTGAAGCTTTCTTT	CASSTDRTNTEAFF
.	TRBJ1-6	TRBV19	.	TGTGCCAGTAGTATAGGAGATTATAATTCACCCCTCCACTTT	CASSIGDYNSPLHF
.	TRBJ2-2	TRBV27	TRBD2	TGTGCCAGCAGTTTCCCAGCGGGGGGGCCGAAGACCGGGGAGCTGTTTTTT	CASSFPAGGPKTGELFF
.	TRBJ2-7	TRBV13	.	TGTGCCAGCAGCTTAGGGGGAGTTGCCTACGAGCAGTACTTC	CASSLGGVAYEQYF